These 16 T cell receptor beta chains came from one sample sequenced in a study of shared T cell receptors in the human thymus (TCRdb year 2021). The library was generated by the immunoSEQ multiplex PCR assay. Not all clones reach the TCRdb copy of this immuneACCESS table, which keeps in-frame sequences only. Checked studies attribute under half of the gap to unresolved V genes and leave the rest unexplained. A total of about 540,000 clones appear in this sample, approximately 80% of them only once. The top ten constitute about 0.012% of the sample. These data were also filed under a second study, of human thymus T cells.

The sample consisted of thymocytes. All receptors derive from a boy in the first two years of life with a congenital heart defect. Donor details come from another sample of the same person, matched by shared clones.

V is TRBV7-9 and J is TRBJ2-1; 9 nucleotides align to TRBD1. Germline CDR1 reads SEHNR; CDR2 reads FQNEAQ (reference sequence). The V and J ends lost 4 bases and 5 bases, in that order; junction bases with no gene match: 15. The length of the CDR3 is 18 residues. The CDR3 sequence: CASSSALYRDRADNEQFF. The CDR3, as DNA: TGTGCCAGCAGCTCAGCCCTATACCGGGACAGGGCCGACAATGAGCAGTTCTTC.

The DNA for the CDR3 is TGCGCCAGCAGCCAATGGTCTTCGGACCTTGGCGGGAATCGACACGAGCAGTACTTC. This sequence encodes CASSQWSSDLGGNRHEQYF. The chain has TRBV4-1 and TRBJ2-7; maybe TRBD2 (6 bases). Trimming removed 2 bases at V and 5 bases at J, with 28 bases between. The CDR3 sequence is 19 residues long. Germline CDR1 MGHRA, CDR2 YSYEKL.

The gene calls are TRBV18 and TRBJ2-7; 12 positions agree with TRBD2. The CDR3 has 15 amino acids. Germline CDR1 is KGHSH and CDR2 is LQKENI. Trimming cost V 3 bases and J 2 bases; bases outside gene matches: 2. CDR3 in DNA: TGTGCCAGCTCACCCGGACTAGCGGGAACCTACGAGCAGTACTTC. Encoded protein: CASSPGLAGTYEQYF.

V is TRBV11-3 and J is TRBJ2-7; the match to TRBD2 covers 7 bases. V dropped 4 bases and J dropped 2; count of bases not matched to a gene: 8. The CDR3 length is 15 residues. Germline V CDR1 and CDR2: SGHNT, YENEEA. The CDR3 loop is CASSSVAGAPYEQYF. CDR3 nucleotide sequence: TGTGCCAGCAGCTCGGTGGCGGGAGCCCCCTACGAGCAGTACTTC.

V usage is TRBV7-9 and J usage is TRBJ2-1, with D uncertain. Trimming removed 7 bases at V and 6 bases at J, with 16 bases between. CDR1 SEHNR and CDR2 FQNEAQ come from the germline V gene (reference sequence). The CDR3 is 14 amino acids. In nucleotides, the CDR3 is TGTGCCAGCAACCCCTCCTCGGGTGGCAATGAGCAGTTCTTC. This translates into CASNPSSGGNEQFF.

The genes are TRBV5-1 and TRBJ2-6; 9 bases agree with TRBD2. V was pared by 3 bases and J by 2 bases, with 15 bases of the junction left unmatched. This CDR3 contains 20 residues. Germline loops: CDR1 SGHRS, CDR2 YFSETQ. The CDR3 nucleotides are TGCGCCAGCAGCTCAACCGGGACTAGCAGGTTATCGGCTGGGGCCAACGTCCTGACTTTC. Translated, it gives CASSSTGTSRLSAGANVLTF. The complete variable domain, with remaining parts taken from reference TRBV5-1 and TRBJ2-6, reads KAGVTQTPRYLIKTRGQQVTLSCSPISGHRSVSWYQQTPGQGLQFLFEYFSETQRNKGNFPGRFSGRQFSNSRSEMNVSTLELGDSALYLCASSSTGTSRLSAGANVLTFGAGSRLTVL.

CDR3 DNA sequence: TGTGCCAGCAGTGGCCCTCCGGGGGAGAACACTGAAGCTTTCTTT. Its protein is CASSGPPGENTEAFF. This rearrangement joins TRBV6-6 to TRBJ1-1, with TRBD1 as a possible D gene (5 bases). Looked up from germline, CDR1 is MNHNY and CDR2 is SVGAGI (reference sequence). V was shortened by 5 bases and J by 1 base, with 14 bases between the two germline ends. This CDR3 has 15 amino acids.

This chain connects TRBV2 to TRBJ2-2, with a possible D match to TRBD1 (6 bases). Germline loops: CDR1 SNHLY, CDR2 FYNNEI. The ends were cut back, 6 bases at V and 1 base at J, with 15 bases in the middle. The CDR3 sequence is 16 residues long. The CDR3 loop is CASRVTGFVNTGELFF. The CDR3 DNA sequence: TGTGCCAGCAGAGTAACAGGGTTCGTGAACACCGGGGAGCTGTTTTTT.

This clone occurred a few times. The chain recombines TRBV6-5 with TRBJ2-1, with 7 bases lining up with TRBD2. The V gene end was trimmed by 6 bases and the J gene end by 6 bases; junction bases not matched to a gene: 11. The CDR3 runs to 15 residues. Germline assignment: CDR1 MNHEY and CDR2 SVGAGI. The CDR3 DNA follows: TGTGCCAGCAGACATCCGGGACTAAGTTCCAATGAGCAGTTCTTC. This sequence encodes CASRHPGLSSNEQFF.

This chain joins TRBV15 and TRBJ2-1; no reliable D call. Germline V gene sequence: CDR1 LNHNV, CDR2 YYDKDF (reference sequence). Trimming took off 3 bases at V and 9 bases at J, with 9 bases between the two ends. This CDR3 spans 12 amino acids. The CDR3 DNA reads TGTGCCACCAGCAGGGGCCCCACTGAGCAGTTCTTC. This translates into CATSRGPTEQFF.

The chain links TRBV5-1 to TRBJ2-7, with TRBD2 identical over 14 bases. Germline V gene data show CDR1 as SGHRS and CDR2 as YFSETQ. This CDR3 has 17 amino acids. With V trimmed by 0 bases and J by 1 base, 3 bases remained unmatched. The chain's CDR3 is CASSLGLAGGASYEQYF. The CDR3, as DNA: TGCGCCAGCAGCTTGGGACTAGCGGGAGGGGCTTCCTACGAGCAGTACTTC.

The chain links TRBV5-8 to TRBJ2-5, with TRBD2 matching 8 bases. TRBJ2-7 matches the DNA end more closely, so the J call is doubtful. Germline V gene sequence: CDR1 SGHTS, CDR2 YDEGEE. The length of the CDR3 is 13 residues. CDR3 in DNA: TGTGCCAGCAGGTGGGGACTAGTTTACGAGCAGTACTTC. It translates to CASRWGLVYEQYF.

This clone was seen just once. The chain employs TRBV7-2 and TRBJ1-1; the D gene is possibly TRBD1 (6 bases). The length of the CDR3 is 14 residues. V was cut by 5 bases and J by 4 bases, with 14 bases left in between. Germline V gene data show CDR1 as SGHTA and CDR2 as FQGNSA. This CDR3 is CASSPRRGGTEAFF. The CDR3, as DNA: TGTGCCAGCAGCCCGCGGCGAGGGGGCACTGAAGCTTTCTTT.

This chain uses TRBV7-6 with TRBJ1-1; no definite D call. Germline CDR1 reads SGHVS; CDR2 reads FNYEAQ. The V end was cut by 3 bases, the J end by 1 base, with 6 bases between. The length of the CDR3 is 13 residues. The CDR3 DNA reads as TGTGCCAGCAGCTTTTCAGGGAACACTGAAGCTTTCTTT. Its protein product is CASSFSGNTEAFF.

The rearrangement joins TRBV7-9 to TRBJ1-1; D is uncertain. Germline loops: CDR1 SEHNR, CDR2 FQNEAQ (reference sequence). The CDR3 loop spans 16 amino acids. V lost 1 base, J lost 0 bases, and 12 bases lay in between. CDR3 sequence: CASSLDAHTMNTEAFF. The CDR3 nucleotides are TGTGCCAGCAGCTTAGATGCCCACACAATGAACACTGAAGCTTTCTTT.

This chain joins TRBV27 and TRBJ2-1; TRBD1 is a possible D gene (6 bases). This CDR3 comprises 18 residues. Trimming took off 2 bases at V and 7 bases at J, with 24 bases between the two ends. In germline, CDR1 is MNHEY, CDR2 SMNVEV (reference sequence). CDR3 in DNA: TGTGCCAGCAGTTTAGCGGACAGCAGGACCTCTAGAGGGAATGAGCAGTTCTTC. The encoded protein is CASSLADSRTSRGNEQFF.